The rows below give T cell receptor beta chains drawn from one sample of a study of T-cell memory formation after mild COVID-19. In TCRdb, the 5' RACE reads were re-called with MiXCR into one record per CDR3 protein. This sample carries about 260,000 distinct CDR3 sequences, around 15% of them seen once, and the ten largest clones take 20% to 25%. Sequences were obtained from PBMCs or a T cell subset sorted from them (not recorded which). These receptors all stem from a young man who had mild COVID-19 (a few samples of this study predate the infection). Cell type and time point are not known. Both conserved end residues are part of each CDR3. D genes are given only for firm matches. The size of a clone is reported for some rows only, either as once, few or many, or as a class for expanded clones.

v_gene: TRBV9; len: 15; abundance: -; d_gene: -; j_gene: TRBJ1-2; CDR3aa: CASSEPPGGRHGYTF; CDR3nt: TGTGCCAGCAGCGAGCCCCCGGGGGGGAGGCATGGCTACACCTTC
v_gene: TRBV10-1; len: 13; abundance: few; d_gene: TRBD1; j_gene: TRBJ2-1; CDR3aa: CASSSGQGNEQFF; CDR3nt: TGCGCCAGCAGCTCCGGACAGGGCAATGAGCAGTTCTTC
v_gene: TRBV10-3; len: 12; abundance: many; d_gene: -; j_gene: TRBJ2-7; CDR3aa: CAISAGAYEQYF; CDR3nt: TGTGCCATCAGTGCTGGGGCCTACGAGCAGTACTTC
v_gene: TRBV15; len: 15; abundance: few; d_gene: -; j_gene: TRBJ1-2; CDR3aa: CATSRDLSGEYGYTF; CDR3nt: TGTGCCACCAGCAGAGATCTCAGCGGGGAATATGGCTACACCTTC
v_gene: TRBV20-1; len: 15; abundance: -; d_gene: -; j_gene: TRBJ2-1; CDR3aa: CSARDPGGSYNEQFF; CDR3nt: TGCAGTGCTAGAGATCCTGGCGGTTCCTACAATGAGCAGTTCTTC
v_gene: TRBV11-2; len: 16; abundance: many; d_gene: TRBD1; j_gene: TRBJ2-2; CDR3aa: CASSLAGQGNDGELFF; CDR3nt: TGTGCCAGCAGCTTGGCTGGACAGGGTAATGACGGGGAGCTGTTTTTT
v_gene: TRBV12-3/TRBV12-4; len: 15; abundance: -; d_gene: -; j_gene: TRBJ2-1; CDR3aa: CASRGGGGLFNEQFF; CDR3nt: TGTGCCAGCAGGGGGGGTGGGGGCCTCTTCAATGAGCAGTTCTTC
v_gene: TRBV12-3/TRBV12-4; len: 12; abundance: -; d_gene: -; j_gene: TRBJ2-7; CDR3aa: CASSAGPNEQYF; CDR3nt: TGTGCCAGCTCCGCGGGGCCCAACGAGCAGTACTTC
v_gene: TRBV7-9; len: 14; abundance: -; d_gene: TRBD1; j_gene: TRBJ2-5; CDR3aa: CASSLQGVLETQYF; CDR3nt: TGTGCCAGCAGCCTACAGGGGGTCCTAGAGACCCAGTACTTC
v_gene: TRBV11-2; len: 15; abundance: many; d_gene: -; j_gene: TRBJ2-2; CDR3aa: CASSLDTANTGELFF; CDR3nt: TGTGCCAGCAGCTTAGATACAGCGAACACCGGGGAGCTGTTTTTT
v_gene: TRBV18; len: 15; abundance: -; d_gene: -; j_gene: TRBJ2-5; CDR3aa: CASSPQDNIPETQYF; CDR3nt: TGTGCCAGCTCACCACAGGACAACATACCAGAGACCCAGTACTTC
v_gene: TRBV6-5; len: 17; abundance: -; d_gene: TRBD1; j_gene: TRBJ1-6; CDR3aa: CASSPKAGTGARSPLHF; CDR3nt: TGTGCCAGCAGTCCGAAGGCCGGGACAGGGGCAAGATCACCCCTCCACTTT
v_gene: TRBV4-1; len: 14; abundance: few; d_gene: -; j_gene: TRBJ2-2; CDR3aa: CASKPDPNTGELFF; CDR3nt: TGCGCCAGCAAACCGGACCCGAACACCGGGGAGCTGTTTTTT
v_gene: TRBV30; len: 13; abundance: -; d_gene: -; j_gene: TRBJ1-3; CDR3aa: CAWAAVSGNTIYF; CDR3nt: TGTGCCTGGGCTGCAGTCTCTGGAAACACCATATATTTT
v_gene: TRBV20-1; len: 12; abundance: many; d_gene: -; j_gene: TRBJ1-2; CDR3aa: CSARWGNYGYTF; CDR3nt: TGCAGTGCCAGATGGGGGAACTATGGCTACACCTTC
v_gene: TRBV5-1; len: 14; abundance: few; d_gene: -; j_gene: TRBJ1-5; CDR3aa: CASSLVLGGQPQHF; CDR3nt: TGCGCCAGCAGCTTGGTCTTGGGTGGGCAGCCCCAGCATTTT
v_gene: TRBV7-9; len: 16; abundance: few; d_gene: -; j_gene: TRBJ2-2; CDR3aa: CASSNAQEWNTGELFF; CDR3nt: TGTGCCAGCAGCAATGCCCAGGAGTGGAACACCGGGGAGCTGTTTTTT
v_gene: TRBV12-3/TRBV12-4; len: 16; abundance: many; d_gene: -; j_gene: TRBJ2-3; CDR3aa: CASSPRDTIYTDTQYF; CDR3nt: TGTGCCAGCAGTCCTCGGGACACAATCTACACAGATACGCAGTATTTT
v_gene: TRBV12-3/TRBV12-4; len: 12; abundance: few; d_gene: -; j_gene: TRBJ1-5; CDR3aa: CASRQGNQPQHF; CDR3nt: TGTGCCAGCAGGCAGGGGAATCAGCCCCAGCATTTT
v_gene: TRBV2; len: 12; abundance: -; d_gene: -; j_gene: TRBJ1-5; CDR3aa: CASSREEQPQHF; CDR3nt: TGTGCCAGCAGCAGGGAGGAGCAGCCCCAGCATTTT
v_gene: TRBV7-2; len: 17; abundance: -; d_gene: -; j_gene: TRBJ1-6; CDR3aa: CASSLGPGALYNSPLHF; CDR3nt: TGTGCCAGCAGCCTAGGGCCAGGGGCATTATATAATTCACCCCTCCACTTT
v_gene: TRBV5-5; len: 16; abundance: few; d_gene: -; j_gene: TRBJ1-1; CDR3aa: CASSLVDTFVNTEAFF; CDR3nt: TGTGCCAGCAGCTTGGTCGACACCTTTGTGAACACTGAAGCTTTCTTT
v_gene: TRBV6-5; len: 13; abundance: few; d_gene: -; j_gene: TRBJ2-1; CDR3aa: CASRPGRGDEQFF; CDR3nt: TGTGCCAGCAGACCCGGTAGGGGGGATGAGCAGTTCTTC
v_gene: TRBV7-9; len: 14; abundance: -; d_gene: -; j_gene: TRBJ2-5; CDR3aa: CASSLGQYQETQYF; CDR3nt: TGTGCCAGCAGCCTAGGACAGTACCAAGAGACCCAGTACTTC
v_gene: TRBV14; len: 13; abundance: -; d_gene: -; j_gene: TRBJ2-5; CDR3aa: CASSSYRRETQYF; CDR3nt: TGTGCCAGCAGCTCCTATCGACGGGAGACCCAGTACTTC
v_gene: TRBV5-1; len: 14; abundance: many; d_gene: TRBD1; j_gene: TRBJ2-7; CDR3aa: CASSLGQGPYEQYF; CDR3nt: TGCGCCAGCAGCTTGGGACAGGGGCCCTACGAGCAGTACTTC
v_gene: TRBV4-1; len: 16; abundance: -; d_gene: TRBD2; j_gene: TRBJ2-3; CDR3aa: CASSQDSSGGPDTQYF; CDR3nt: TGCGCCAGCAGCCAAGATAGCTCGGGGGGGCCTGATACGCAGTATTTT
v_gene: TRBV5-1; len: 14; abundance: -; d_gene: TRBD1; j_gene: TRBJ2-7; CDR3aa: CASSLQGVVYEQYF; CDR3nt: TGCGCCAGCAGCTTACAGGGGGTTGTCTACGAGCAGTACTTC
v_gene: TRBV7-9; len: 12; abundance: -; d_gene: -; j_gene: TRBJ2-3; CDR3aa: CASPGSTDTQYF; CDR3nt: TGTGCCAGCCCGGGGAGCACAGATACGCAGTATTTT
v_gene: TRBV7-9; len: 18; abundance: -; d_gene: -; j_gene: TRBJ2-3; CDR3aa: CASSLLLFRPKPPDTQYF; CDR3nt: TGTGCCAGCAGCTTGTTATTATTTCGGCCAAAGCCCCCAGATACGCAGTATTTT
v_gene: TRBV18; len: 14; abundance: -; d_gene: -; j_gene: TRBJ1-1; CDR3aa: CASSPDHMNTEAFF; CDR3nt: TGTGCCAGCTCACCCGACCACATGAACACTGAAGCTTTCTTT
v_gene: TRBV5-1; len: 13; abundance: -; d_gene: -; j_gene: TRBJ2-5; CDR3aa: CASSLDGVKTQYF; CDR3nt: TGCGCCAGCAGCTTGGACGGGGTGAAGACCCAGTACTTC
v_gene: TRBV7-3; len: 18; abundance: -; d_gene: -; j_gene: TRBJ2-2; CDR3aa: CASSSQLTPSDNTGELFF; CDR3nt: TGTGCCAGCAGCTCCCAGCTAACCCCTAGCGACAACACCGGGGAGCTGTTTTTT
v_gene: TRBV5-5; len: 13; abundance: -; d_gene: -; j_gene: TRBJ2-2; CDR3aa: CASSFRVAGELFF; CDR3nt: TGTGCCAGCAGCTTCAGGGTGGCCGGGGAGCTGTTTTTT
v_gene: TRBV20-1; len: 13; abundance: -; d_gene: -; j_gene: TRBJ1-5; CDR3aa: CSASFPGNQPQHF; CDR3nt: TGCAGTGCTAGTTTTCCAGGGAACCAGCCCCAGCATTTT
v_gene: TRBV7-9; len: 16; abundance: few; d_gene: -; j_gene: TRBJ1-6; CDR3aa: CASSPGLAFHNSPLHF; CDR3nt: TGTGCCAGCAGCCCCGGGTTGGCGTTCCATAATTCACCCCTCCACTTT
v_gene: TRBV6-2/TRBV6-3; len: 12; abundance: few; d_gene: -; j_gene: TRBJ2-7; CDR3aa: CASSSRRYEQYF; CDR3nt: TGTGCCAGCAGTTCAAGGAGGTACGAGCAGTACTTC
v_gene: TRBV4-3; len: 13; abundance: few; d_gene: -; j_gene: TRBJ2-1; CDR3aa: CASSLGSFNEQFF; CDR3nt: TGCGCCAGCAGCTTAGGTAGTTTCAATGAGCAGTTCTTC
v_gene: TRBV28; len: 15; abundance: -; d_gene: -; j_gene: TRBJ2-3; CDR3aa: CASSLRVRGMDTQYF; CDR3nt: TGTGCCAGCAGTTTAAGGGTTCGGGGGATGGATACGCAGTATTTT
v_gene: TRBV7-2; len: 12; abundance: -; d_gene: -; j_gene: TRBJ2-5; CDR3aa: CASSYPLGTQYF; CDR3nt: TGTGCCAGCAGCTATCCCTTAGGGACCCAGTACTTC
v_gene: TRBV7-9; len: 14; abundance: many; d_gene: -; j_gene: TRBJ2-7; CDR3aa: CASSLLPDSFEQYF; CDR3nt: TGTGCCAGCAGCCTACTTCCTGACAGCTTCGAGCAGTACTTC
v_gene: TRBV4-2; len: 17; abundance: many; d_gene: TRBD2; j_gene: TRBJ2-1; CDR3aa: CASSQVQNGGAGNEQFF; CDR3nt: TGTGCCAGCAGCCAAGTCCAAAACGGGGGGGCGGGCAATGAGCAGTTCTTC
v_gene: TRBV7-9; len: 17; abundance: many; d_gene: -; j_gene: TRBJ1-6; CDR3aa: CASSLVLGRSYNSPLHF; CDR3nt: TGTGCCAGCAGCTTAGTGCTGGGGCGCTCCTATAATTCACCCCTCCACTTT
v_gene: TRBV6-5; len: 14; abundance: -; d_gene: -; j_gene: TRBJ2-2; CDR3aa: CASRGTVSTGELFF; CDR3nt: TGTGCCAGCCGGGGGACAGTGAGCACCGGGGAGCTGTTTTTT
v_gene: TRBV6-6; len: 16; abundance: few; d_gene: TRBD1; j_gene: TRBJ2-6; CDR3aa: CASSYPRGPGANVLTF; CDR3nt: TGTGCCAGCAGTTACCCCAGGGGGCCTGGGGCCAACGTCCTGACTTTC
v_gene: TRBV7-9; len: 12; abundance: -; d_gene: -; j_gene: TRBJ1-6; CDR3aa: CASREGISPLHF; CDR3nt: TGTGCCAGCAGGGAAGGAATTTCACCCCTCCACTTT
v_gene: TRBV7-3; len: 15; abundance: -; d_gene: -; j_gene: TRBJ2-1; CDR3aa: CASSFVPGAYNEQFF; CDR3nt: TGTGCCAGCAGCTTCGTACCGGGGGCCTACAATGAGCAGTTCTTC
v_gene: TRBV7-2; len: 14; abundance: many; d_gene: -; j_gene: TRBJ2-1; CDR3aa: CASIDRSSYNEQFF; CDR3nt: TGTGCCAGCATCGATAGGAGCTCCTACAATGAGCAGTTCTTC
v_gene: TRBV7-2; len: 15; abundance: few; d_gene: -; j_gene: TRBJ1-5; CDR3aa: CASSPRGYSNQPQHF; CDR3nt: TGTGCCAGCAGCCCAAGGGGTTATAGCAATCAGCCCCAGCATTTT
v_gene: TRBV11-2; len: 17; abundance: few; d_gene: -; j_gene: TRBJ2-3; CDR3aa: CASSLDPVGAVTDTQYF; CDR3nt: TGTGCCAGCAGCTTGGACCCGGTAGGGGCGGTCACAGATACGCAGTATTTT
v_gene: TRBV9; len: 14; abundance: few; d_gene: TRBD1; j_gene: TRBJ1-1; CDR3aa: CASSSRLTGGAAFF; CDR3nt: TGTGCCAGCAGCTCCCGGTTGACAGGGGGCGCGGCTTTCTTT
v_gene: TRBV20-1; len: 13; abundance: -; d_gene: -; j_gene: TRBJ2-7; CDR3aa: CSAHRGRAYEQYF; CDR3nt: TGCAGTGCTCACCGGGGGCGCGCCTACGAGCAGTACTTC
v_gene: TRBV18; len: 14; abundance: -; d_gene: -; j_gene: TRBJ1-2; CDR3aa: CASSPNPGTYGYTF; CDR3nt: TGTGCCAGCTCGCCAAATCCGGGTACCTATGGCTACACCTTC
v_gene: TRBV11-2; len: 11; abundance: few; d_gene: TRBD1; j_gene: TRBJ1-1; CDR3aa: CASRGTAFDFF; CDR3nt: TGTGCCAGCAGGGGGACAGCATTCGATTTCTTT
v_gene: TRBV4-3; len: 16; abundance: -; d_gene: TRBD1; j_gene: TRBJ2-2; CDR3aa: CASSRVGSGGTGELFF; CDR3nt: TGCGCCAGCAGCCGCGTCGGGTCAGGGGGCACCGGGGAGCTGTTTTTT
v_gene: TRBV5-1; len: 15; abundance: few; d_gene: TRBD1; j_gene: TRBJ1-5; CDR3aa: CASSFDRVVGQPQHF; CDR3nt: TGCGCCAGCAGCTTCGACAGGGTAGTGGGTCAGCCCCAGCATTTT
v_gene: TRBV7-9; len: 13; abundance: -; d_gene: -; j_gene: TRBJ1-5; CDR3aa: CASSLHLGGPQHF; CDR3nt: TGTGCCAGCAGCTTACACCTGGGGGGGCCCCAGCATTTT
v_gene: TRBV4-3; len: 13; abundance: -; d_gene: -; j_gene: TRBJ2-1; CDR3aa: CASSRPPYNEQFF; CDR3nt: TGCGCCAGCAGCCGCCCGCCATACAATGAGCAGTTCTTC